This is a list of T cell receptor beta chains from one sample in a study of regulatory T cells in long-lasting Graves disease. MiXCR, run by TCRdb on the multiplex PCR reads, gives a single entry per CDR3 protein. The data show about 400,000 distinct CDR3 sequences, 15% seen once. A further study also used this sample, focusing on T cells in Graves' hyperthyroidism and ophthalmopathy.

The material was peripheral blood mononuclear cells (PBMCs), obtained at new diagnosis, from a patient treated with antithyroid drugs. Receptors were obtained from a middle-aged woman with Graves disease. Both conserved end residues are part of each CDR3. A D gene is named only where the DNA matches it firmly. Clone size is not always given. Where it is, it says once, few, many or a class for expanded clones.

clone size	J gene	V gene	D gene	CDR3 protein	CDR3 DNA
NA	TRBJ2-2	TRBV2	TRBD1	CASSESQGAYTGELFF	TGTGCCAGCAGTGAATCCCAGGGGGCGTACACCGGGGAGCTGTTTTTT
few	TRBJ2-4	TRBV7-2	NA	CASSLEVGHNIQYF	TGTGCCAGCAGCTTAGAGGTTGGTCACAACATTCAGTACTTC
many	TRBJ2-4	TRBV11-3	NA	CASSLDHVGQRKNIQYF	TGTGCCAGCAGCTTAGACCACGTCGGACAGAGAAAAAACATTCAGTACTTC
NA	TRBJ2-7	TRBV4-3	NA	CASSQGPGFYEQYF	TGCGCCAGCAGCCAAGGGCCGGGATTCTACGAGCAGTACTTC
few	TRBJ1-5	TRBV19	NA	CASSMNGVGNQPQHF	TGTGCCAGTAGTATGAATGGGGTGGGCAATCAGCCCCAGCATTTT
few	TRBJ1-5	TRBV19	NA	CASSIRLYSNQPQHF	TGTGCCAGTAGTATTAGGTTGTATAGCAATCAGCCCCAGCATTTT
many	TRBJ2-1	TRBV7-3	NA	CASSLLAHEQFF	TGTGCCAGCAGCTTACTAGCGCATGAGCAGTTCTTC
many	TRBJ1-1	TRBV28	NA	CASSLQDTMNTEAFF	TGTGCCAGCAGTTTGCAGGATACCATGAACACTGAAGCTTTCTTT
NA	TRBJ2-3	TRBV5-1	TRBD1	CASTSDRGADTQYF	TGCGCCAGCACCTCGGACAGGGGCGCAGATACGCAGTATTTT
NA	TRBJ1-6	TRBV28	TRBD1	CASRILDRVPYNSPLHF	TGTGCCAGCAGGATTCTGGACAGGGTCCCCTATAATTCACCCCTCCACTTT
many	TRBJ2-5	TRBV7-2	TRBD2	CASSFQWEGTKGLAGVSETQYF	TGTGCCAGCAGCTTCCAATGGGAGGGGACTAAAGGACTAGCGGGAGTTTCAGAGACCCAGTACTTC
many	TRBJ2-1	TRBV28	NA	CASSSDDRINEQFF	TGTGCCAGCAGTTCCGATGACAGGATCAATGAGCAGTTCTTC
many	TRBJ2-1	TRBV5-1	NA	CASSLGASSYNEQFF	TGTGCCAGCAGTTTGGGGGCCAGCTCCTACAATGAGCAGTTCTTC
NA	TRBJ2-2	TRBV7-2	NA	CASSFPPGELFF	TGTGCCAGCAGCTTTCCTCCAGGGGAGCTGTTTTTT
many	TRBJ2-1	TRBV20-1	TRBD2	CSARPSGVARGKQFF	TGCAGTGCTCGTCCTAGCGGAGTAGCTAGAGGGAAGCAGTTCTTC
many	TRBJ2-7	TRBV20-1	NA	CSAQPFGEQYF	TGCAGTGCCCAACCATTTGGCGAGCAGTACTTC
many	TRBJ2-2	TRBV4-3	TRBD2	CASSQDLAGGELFF	TGCGCCAGCAGCCAAGACCTAGCGGGCGGGGAGCTGTTTTTT
many	TRBJ2-1	TRBV19	TRBD2	CASSKYPGLALYNEQFF	TGTGCCAGTAGTAAGTACCCGGGACTAGCATTATACAATGAGCAGTTCTTC
NA	TRBJ2-1	TRBV28	TRBD2	CASTKGFRFGRRGSYNEQFF	TGTGCCAGCACCAAGGGGTTTCGTTTCGGGAGGAGGGGTTCCTACAATGAGCAGTTCTTC
many	TRBJ1-6	TRBV12-3/TRBV12-4	TRBD1	CASTPDRANSPLHF	TGTGCCAGCACCCCGGACAGGGCTAATTCACCCCTCCACTTT
many	TRBJ1-1	TRBV30	TRBD1	CAGDRVNTEAFF	TGTGCCGGAGACAGGGTTAACACTGAAGCTTTCTTT
many	TRBJ2-3	TRBV12-5	NA	CASGLVLDTDTQYF	TGTGCTAGTGGTTTGGTACTGGACACAGATACGCAGTATTTT
NA	TRBJ2-2	TRBV6-2/TRBV6-3	TRBD1	CASSYGDRGRVGTGELFF	TGTGCCAGCAGTTACGGGGACAGGGGGCGAGTAGGAACCGGGGAGCTGTTTTTT
NA	TRBJ1-5	TRBV20-1	NA	CSANRLSTVMDQPQHF	TGCAGTGCCAACCGACTCTCGACAGTGATGGATCAGCCCCAGCATTTT
few	TRBJ2-7	TRBV5-6	NA	CASSFRGGEYF	TGTGCCAGCAGCTTTCGGGGAGGCGAGTACTTC
many	TRBJ2-7	TRBV30	NA	CAWTGKTAYYEQYF	TGTGCCTGGACCGGTAAGACAGCCTACTACGAGCAGTACTTC
many	TRBJ1-6	TRBV28	NA	CASSFTIPNSPLHF	TGTGCCAGCAGTTTCACAATCCCTAATTCACCCCTCCACTTT
NA	TRBJ2-5	TRBV28	TRBD1	CASSLTGAETQYF	TGTGCCAGCAGTTTGACAGGGGCAGAGACCCAGTACTTC
NA	TRBJ2-1	TRBV7-9	NA	CASSFAATRNGQFF	TGTGCCAGCAGCTTCGCAGCGACGCGCAATGGGCAGTTCTTC
NA	TRBJ1-4	TRBV7-2	TRBD1	CASSPTGGLNEKLFF	TGTGCCAGCAGCCCTACAGGGGGGTTGAATGAAAAACTGTTTTTT
many	TRBJ1-5	TRBV7-2	NA	CASSLEQPQHF	TGTGCCAGCAGCTTAGAGCAGCCCCAGCATTTT
many	TRBJ2-5	TRBV2	NA	CASSEGSAPIMRHF	TGTGCCAGCAGTGAAGGTAGCGCCCCAATAATGAGGCACTTC
few	TRBJ2-5	TRBV11-3	TRBD1	CASSVTGQIEETQYF	TGTGCCAGTAGTGTAACGGGACAGATAGAAGAGACCCAGTACTTC
many	TRBJ2-5	TRBV11-2	TRBD1	CASSSQGAPQETQYF	TGTGCCAGCAGCTCCCAGGGGGCACCCCAAGAGACCCAGTACTTC
NA	TRBJ2-3	TRBV6-2/TRBV6-3	TRBD2	CASSVETSGSTDTQYF	TGTGCCAGCAGTGTCGAGACTAGCGGAAGCACAGATACGCAGTATTTT
many	TRBJ2-1	TRBV7-8	NA	CASSTPEGNNEQFF	TGTGCCAGCAGCACCCCGGAGGGAAACAATGAGCAGTTCTTC
many	TRBJ2-1	TRBV28	TRBD1	CASTQDRLPGEQFF	TGTGCCAGCACCCAGGACAGGCTACCGGGTGAGCAGTTCTTC
many	TRBJ2-7	TRBV9	TRBD1	CASSPGTEDYEQYF	TGTGCCAGCAGCCCAGGGACAGAGGACTACGAGCAGTACTTC
many	TRBJ2-2	TRBV12-3/TRBV12-4	NA	CASRPGRNWDTGELFF	TGTGCCAGCAGGCCGGGACGAAATTGGGACACCGGGGAGCTGTTTTTT
NA	TRBJ2-7	TRBV20-1	NA	CGARGIFGAGLSSYEQYF	TGCGGTGCTAGAGGGATATTTGGAGCAGGACTTTCCTCCTACGAGCAGTACTTC
many	TRBJ2-1	TRBV9	NA	CASSVLSGTQNEQFF	TGTGCCAGCAGCGTACTGAGCGGAACCCAAAATGAGCAGTTCTTC
many	TRBJ2-7	TRBV7-2	NA	CASSKERGWEQYF	TGTGCCAGCAGCAAAGAGAGGGGTTGGGAGCAGTACTTC
many	TRBJ1-6	TRBV12-3/TRBV12-4	TRBD1	CASSFMTGDNSPLHF	TGTGCCAGCAGTTTTATGACAGGGGATAATTCACCCCTCCACTTT
many	TRBJ2-7	TRBV2	NA	CASSGQAGPFGGEQYF	TGTGCCAGCAGTGGACAGGCAGGACCTTTCGGGGGCGAGCAGTACTTC
NA	TRBJ2-1	TRBV2	NA	CADKAYEQFF	TGTGCCGACAAGGCTTATGAGCAGTTCTTC